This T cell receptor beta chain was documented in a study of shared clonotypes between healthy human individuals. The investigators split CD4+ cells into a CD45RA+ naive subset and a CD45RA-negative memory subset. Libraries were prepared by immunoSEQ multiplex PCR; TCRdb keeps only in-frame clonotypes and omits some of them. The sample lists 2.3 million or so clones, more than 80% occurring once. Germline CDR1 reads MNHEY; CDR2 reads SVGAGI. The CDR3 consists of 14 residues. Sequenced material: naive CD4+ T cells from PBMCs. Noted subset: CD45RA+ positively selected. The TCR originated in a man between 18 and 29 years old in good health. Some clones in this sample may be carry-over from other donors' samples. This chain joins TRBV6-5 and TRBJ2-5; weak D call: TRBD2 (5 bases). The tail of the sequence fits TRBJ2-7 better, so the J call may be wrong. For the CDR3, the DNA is TGTGCCAGCAGAGCCGGCGGAGGAGCCTACGAGCAGTACTTC. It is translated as CASRAGGGAYEQYF.